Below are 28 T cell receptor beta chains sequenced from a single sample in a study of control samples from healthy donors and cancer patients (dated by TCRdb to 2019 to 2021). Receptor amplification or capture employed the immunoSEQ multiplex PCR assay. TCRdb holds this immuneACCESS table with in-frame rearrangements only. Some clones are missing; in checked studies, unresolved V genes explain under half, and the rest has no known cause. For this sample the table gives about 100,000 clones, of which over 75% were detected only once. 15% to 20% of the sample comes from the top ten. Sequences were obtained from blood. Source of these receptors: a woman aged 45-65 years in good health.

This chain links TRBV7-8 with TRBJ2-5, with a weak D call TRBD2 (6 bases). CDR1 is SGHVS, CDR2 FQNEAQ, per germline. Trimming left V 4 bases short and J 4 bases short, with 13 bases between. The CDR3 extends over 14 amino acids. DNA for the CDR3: TGTGCCAGCAGCTCGCGCGGGATTCCAGAGACCCAGTACTTC. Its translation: CASSSRGIPETQYF.

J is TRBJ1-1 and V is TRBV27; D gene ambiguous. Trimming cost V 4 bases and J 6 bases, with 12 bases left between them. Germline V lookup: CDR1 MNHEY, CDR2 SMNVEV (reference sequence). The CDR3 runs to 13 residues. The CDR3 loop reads CASSSATGAEAFF. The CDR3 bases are TGTGCCAGCAGTTCCGCGACCGGCGCTGAAGCTTTCTTT.

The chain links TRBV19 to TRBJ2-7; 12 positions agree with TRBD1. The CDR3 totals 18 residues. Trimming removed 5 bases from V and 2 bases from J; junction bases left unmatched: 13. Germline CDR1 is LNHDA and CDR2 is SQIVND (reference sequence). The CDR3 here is CASSSRHSGQGAAYEQYV. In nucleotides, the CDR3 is TGTGCCAGTAGTTCTAGACATTCGGGACAGGGGGCGGCCTACGAGCAGTACGTC.

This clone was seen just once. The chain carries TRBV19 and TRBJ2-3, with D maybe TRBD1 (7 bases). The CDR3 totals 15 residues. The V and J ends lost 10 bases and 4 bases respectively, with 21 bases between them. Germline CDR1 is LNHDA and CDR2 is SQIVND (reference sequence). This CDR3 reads CATSRQGGIADTQYF. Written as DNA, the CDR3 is TGTGCCACCTCACGACAGGGAGGTATAGCAGATACGCAGTATTTT.

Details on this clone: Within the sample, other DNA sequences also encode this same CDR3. As DNA, the CDR3 is TGTGCCAGCTCACCTGGACAGCAAGAGACCCAGTACTTC. It specifies CASSPGQQETQYF. The chain couples TRBV18 to TRBJ2-5; D is perhaps TRBD1 (6 bases). CDR1 KGHSH and CDR2 LQKENI come from the germline V gene. The V end was cut by 3 bases, the J end by 2 bases, with 7 bases between. The CDR3 extends over 13 amino acids.

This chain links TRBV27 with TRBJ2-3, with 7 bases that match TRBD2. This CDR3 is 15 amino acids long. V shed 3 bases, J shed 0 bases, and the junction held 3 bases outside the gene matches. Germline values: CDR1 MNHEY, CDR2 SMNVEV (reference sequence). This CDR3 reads CASSLGGPSTDTQYF. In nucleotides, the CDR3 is TGTGCCAGCAGTTTGGGAGGGCCTAGCACAGATACGCAGTATTTT.

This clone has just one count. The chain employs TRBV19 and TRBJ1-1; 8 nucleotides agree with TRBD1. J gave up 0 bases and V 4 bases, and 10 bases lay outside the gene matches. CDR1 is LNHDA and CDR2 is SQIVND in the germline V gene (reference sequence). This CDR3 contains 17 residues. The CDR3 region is CASSTQGAVGMNTEAFF. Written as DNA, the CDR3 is TGTGCCAGTAGTACTCAGGGGGCAGTAGGGATGAACACTGAAGCTTTCTTT.

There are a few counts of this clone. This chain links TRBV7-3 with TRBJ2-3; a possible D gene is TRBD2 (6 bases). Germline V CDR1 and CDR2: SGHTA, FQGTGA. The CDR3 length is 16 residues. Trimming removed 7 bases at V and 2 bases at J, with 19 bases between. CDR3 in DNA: TGTGCCAGCACCCCGGCCGCTAGCGATTACACAGATACGCAGTATTTT. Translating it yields CASTPAASDYTDTQYF.

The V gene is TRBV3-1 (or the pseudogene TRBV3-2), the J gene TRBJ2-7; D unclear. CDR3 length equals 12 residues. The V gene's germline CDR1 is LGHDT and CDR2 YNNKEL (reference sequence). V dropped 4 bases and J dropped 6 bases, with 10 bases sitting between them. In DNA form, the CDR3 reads TGTGCCAGCAGCCGCCTAGAACGCGAGCAGTACTTC. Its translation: CASSRLEREQYF.

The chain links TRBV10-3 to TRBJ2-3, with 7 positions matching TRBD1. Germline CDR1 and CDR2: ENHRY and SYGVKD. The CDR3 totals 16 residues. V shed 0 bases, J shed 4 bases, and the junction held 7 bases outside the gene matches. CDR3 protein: CAISESRDSASDTQYF. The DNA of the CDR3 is TGTGCCATCAGTGAGTCTCGGGACAGCGCATCAGATACGCAGTATTTT.

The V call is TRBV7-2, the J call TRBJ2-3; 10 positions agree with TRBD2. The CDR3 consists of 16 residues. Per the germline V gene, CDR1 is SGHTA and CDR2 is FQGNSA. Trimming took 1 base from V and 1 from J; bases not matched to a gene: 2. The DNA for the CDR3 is TGTGCCAGCAGCTTAGTTGGGACTAGCGGCACAGATACGCAGTATTTT. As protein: CASSLVGTSGTDTQYF.

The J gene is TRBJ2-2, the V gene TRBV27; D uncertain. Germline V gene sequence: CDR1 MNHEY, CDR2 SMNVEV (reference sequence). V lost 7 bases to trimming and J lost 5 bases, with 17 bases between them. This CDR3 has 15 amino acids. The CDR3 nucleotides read TGTGCCAGCACTCCCTGGGCAGGCGGTACCGGGGAGCTGTTTTTT. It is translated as CASTPWAGGTGELFF.

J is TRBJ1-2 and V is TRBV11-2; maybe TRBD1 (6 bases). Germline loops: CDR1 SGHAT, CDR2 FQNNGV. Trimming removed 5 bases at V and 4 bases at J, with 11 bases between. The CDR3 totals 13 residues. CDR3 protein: CASSADRIYGYTF. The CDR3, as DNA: TGTGCCAGCAGCGCGGACAGAATCTATGGCTACACCTTC.

The CDR3 loop is CASKLRVTGNTEAFF. DNA of the CDR3: TGTGCCAGTAAATTGCGCGTGACGGGGAACACTGAAGCTTTCTTT. The chain joins TRBV19 to TRBJ1-1, with no clear D. CDR1 is LNHDA, CDR2 SQIVND, per germline (reference sequence). V dropped 7 bases and J dropped 1 base, with 16 bases sitting between them. CDR3 length: 15 amino acids.

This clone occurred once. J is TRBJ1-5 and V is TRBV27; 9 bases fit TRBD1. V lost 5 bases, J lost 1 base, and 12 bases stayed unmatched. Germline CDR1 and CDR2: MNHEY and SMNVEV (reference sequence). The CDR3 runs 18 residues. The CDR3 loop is CASSQISRGQGSNQPQHF. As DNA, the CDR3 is TGTGCCAGCAGTCAAATCTCCCGGGGACAGGGAAGCAATCAGCCCCAGCATTTT.

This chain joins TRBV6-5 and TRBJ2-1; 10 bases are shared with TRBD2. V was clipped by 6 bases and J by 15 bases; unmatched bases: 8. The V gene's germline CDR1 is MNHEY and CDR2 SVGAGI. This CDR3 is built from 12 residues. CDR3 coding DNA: TGTGCCAGCAGCCCCCCTAGCGGGAGTCCGTTCTTC. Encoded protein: CASSPPSGSPFF.

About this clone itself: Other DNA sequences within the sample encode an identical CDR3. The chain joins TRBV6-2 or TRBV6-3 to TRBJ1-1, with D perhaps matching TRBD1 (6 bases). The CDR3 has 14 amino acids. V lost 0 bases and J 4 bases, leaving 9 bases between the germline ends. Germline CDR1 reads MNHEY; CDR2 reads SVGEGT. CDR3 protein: CASSYSGAGTEAFF. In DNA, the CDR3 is TGTGCCAGCAGTTACTCGGGGGCAGGCACTGAAGCTTTCTTT.

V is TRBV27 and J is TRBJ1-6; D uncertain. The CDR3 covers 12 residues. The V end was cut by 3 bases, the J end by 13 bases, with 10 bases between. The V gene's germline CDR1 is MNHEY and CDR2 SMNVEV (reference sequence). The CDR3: CASSFPLSPLHF. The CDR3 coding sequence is TGTGCCAGCAGTTTTCCTCTTTCGCCCCTCCACTTT.

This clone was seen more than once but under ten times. The CDR3 spells CASSVGQVGGEQFF. In DNA form, the CDR3 reads TGTGCCAGCAGCGTAGGACAGGTTGGGGGTGAGCAGTTCTTC. The chain combines TRBV9 with TRBJ2-1; perhaps TRBD1 as D (6 bases). The CDR3 extends over 14 amino acids. The V gene's germline CDR1 is SGDLS and CDR2 YYNGEE. Trimming cost V 0 bases and J 9 bases, with 13 bases left between them.

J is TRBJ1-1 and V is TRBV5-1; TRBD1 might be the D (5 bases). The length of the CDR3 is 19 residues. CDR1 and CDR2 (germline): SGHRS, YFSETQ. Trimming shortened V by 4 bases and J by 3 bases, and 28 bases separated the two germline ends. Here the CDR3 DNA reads TGCGCCAGCAGCCCCTTCATAATAGGGGCGCCTGTGGAGTACACTGAAGCTTTCTTT. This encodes CASSPFIIGAPVEYTEAFF.

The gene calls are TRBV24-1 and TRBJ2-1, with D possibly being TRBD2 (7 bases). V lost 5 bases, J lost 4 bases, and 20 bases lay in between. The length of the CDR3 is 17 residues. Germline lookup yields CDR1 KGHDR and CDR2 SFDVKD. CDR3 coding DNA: TGTGCCACCAGTGGCGAGGTAGGGGGGGGCCCTTACAATGAGCAGTTCTTC. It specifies CATSGEVGGGPYNEQFF.

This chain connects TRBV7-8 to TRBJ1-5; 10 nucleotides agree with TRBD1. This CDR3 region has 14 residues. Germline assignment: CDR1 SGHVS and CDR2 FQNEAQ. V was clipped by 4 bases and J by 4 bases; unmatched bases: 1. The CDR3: CASSWGQGNQPQHF. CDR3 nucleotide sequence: TGTGCCAGCAGCTGGGGACAGGGGAATCAGCCCCAGCATTTT.

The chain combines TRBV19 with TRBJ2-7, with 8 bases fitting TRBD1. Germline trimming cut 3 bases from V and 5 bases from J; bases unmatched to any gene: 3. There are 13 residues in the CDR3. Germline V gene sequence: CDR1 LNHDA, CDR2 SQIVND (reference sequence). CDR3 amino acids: CASSMAGGNEQYV. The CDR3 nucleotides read TGTGCCAGTAGTATGGCAGGGGGCAACGAGCAGTACGTC.

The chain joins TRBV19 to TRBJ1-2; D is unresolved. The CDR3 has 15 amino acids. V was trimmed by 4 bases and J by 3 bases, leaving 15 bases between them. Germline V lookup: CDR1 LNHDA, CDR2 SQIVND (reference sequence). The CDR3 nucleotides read TGTGCCAGTAGTACTAGGGCTGCGGAATACTATGGCTACACCTTC. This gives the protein CASSTRAAEYYGYTF.

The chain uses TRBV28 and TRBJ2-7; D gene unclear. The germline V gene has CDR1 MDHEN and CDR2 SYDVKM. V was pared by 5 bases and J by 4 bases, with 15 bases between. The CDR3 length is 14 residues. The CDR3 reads CASSRVSGLYEQYV. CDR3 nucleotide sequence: TGTGCCAGCAGTCGGGTCTCAGGTTTATACGAGCAGTACGTC.

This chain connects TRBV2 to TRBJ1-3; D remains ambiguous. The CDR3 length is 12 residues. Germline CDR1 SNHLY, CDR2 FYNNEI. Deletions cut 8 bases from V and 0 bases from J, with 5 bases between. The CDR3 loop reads CASASSGNTIYF. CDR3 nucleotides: TGTGCCAGCGCCAGCTCTGGAAACACCATATATTTT.

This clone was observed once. Here the CDR3 reads CASSQGLRRINSPLHF. For the CDR3, the DNA is TGCGCCAGCAGCCAAGGTTTAAGGCGGATTAATTCACCCCTCCACTTT. The chain links TRBV4-1 to TRBJ1-6, with no clear D. This CDR3 is 16 amino acids long. Trimming left V 1 base short and J 6 bases short, with 13 bases between. CDR1 and CDR2 from the germline V gene are MGHRA and YSYEKL.

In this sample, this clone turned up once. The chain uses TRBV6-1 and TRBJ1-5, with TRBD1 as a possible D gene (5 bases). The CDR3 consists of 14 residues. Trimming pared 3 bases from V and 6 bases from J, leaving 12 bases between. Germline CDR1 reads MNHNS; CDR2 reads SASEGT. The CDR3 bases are TGTGCCAGCAGTGAGTTCGAAGGGACTCAGCCCCAGCATTTT. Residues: CASSEFEGTQPQHF.